This T cell receptor (beta chain) stems from a study of T cell responses to AZD1222 COVID-19 vaccine. TCRdb's table, derived via immunoSEQ multiplex PCR, lists solely in-frame clones and lacks some. This table has about 30,000 clones, about 88% appearing once. The sample here was peripheral blood, taken on day 0 of AZD1222 vaccination. The sequence was collected from an adult in good health.

The chain's CDR3 is CASSLGLGDTQYF. CDR3 in DNA: TGTGCCAGCAGCCTCGGACTAGGAGATACGCAGTATTTT. J is TRBJ2-3 and V is TRBV13; 7 nucleotides match TRBD2. The CDR3 runs 13 residues. The V gene end was trimmed by 5 bases and the J gene end by 5 bases; junction bases not matched to a gene: 4. Germline CDR1 PRHDT, CDR2 FYEKMQ (reference sequence).